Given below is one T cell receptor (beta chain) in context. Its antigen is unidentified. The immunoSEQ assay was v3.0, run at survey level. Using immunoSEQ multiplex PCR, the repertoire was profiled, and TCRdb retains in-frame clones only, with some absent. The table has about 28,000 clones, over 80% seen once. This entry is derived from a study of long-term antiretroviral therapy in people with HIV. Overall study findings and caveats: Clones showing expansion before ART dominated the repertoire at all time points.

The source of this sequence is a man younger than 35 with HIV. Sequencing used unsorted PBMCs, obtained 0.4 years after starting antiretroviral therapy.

DNA of the CDR3: TGTGCCAGCAGTTCCACCGGGACCGGGAGAGGTAAGCCCCAGCATTTT. Residues: CASSSTGTGRGKPQHF. This rearrangement joins TRBV6-6 to TRBJ1-5; possibly TRBD1 for D (5 bases). Trimming took 4 bases from V and 8 from J, leaving 21 bases between them. CDR3 length equals 16 residues. CDR1 is MNHNY and CDR2 is SVGAGI in the germline V gene (reference sequence).